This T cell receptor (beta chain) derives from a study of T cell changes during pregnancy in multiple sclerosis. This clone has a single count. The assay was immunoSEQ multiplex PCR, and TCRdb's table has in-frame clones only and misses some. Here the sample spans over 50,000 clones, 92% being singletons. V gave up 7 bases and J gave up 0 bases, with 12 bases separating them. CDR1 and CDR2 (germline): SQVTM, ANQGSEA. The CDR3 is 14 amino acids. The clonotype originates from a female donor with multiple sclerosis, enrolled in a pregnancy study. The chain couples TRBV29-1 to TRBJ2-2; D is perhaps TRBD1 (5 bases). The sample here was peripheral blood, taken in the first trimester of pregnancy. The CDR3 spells CSGGGAPNTGELFF. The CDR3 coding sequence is TGCAGCGGGGGTGGGGCCCCGAACACCGGGGAGCTGTTTTTT.